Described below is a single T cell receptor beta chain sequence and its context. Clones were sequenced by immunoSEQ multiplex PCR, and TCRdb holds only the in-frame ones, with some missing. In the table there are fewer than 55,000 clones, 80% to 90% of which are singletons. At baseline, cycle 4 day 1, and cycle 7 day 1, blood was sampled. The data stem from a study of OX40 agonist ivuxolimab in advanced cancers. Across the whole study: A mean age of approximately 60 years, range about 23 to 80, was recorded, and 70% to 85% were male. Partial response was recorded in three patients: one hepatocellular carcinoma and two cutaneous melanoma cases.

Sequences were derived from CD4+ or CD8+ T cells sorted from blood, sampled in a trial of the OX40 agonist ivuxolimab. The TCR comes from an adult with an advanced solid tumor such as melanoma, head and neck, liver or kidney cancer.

CDR3 protein: CASSLSGLAPEQFF. DNA of the CDR3: TGTGCCAGCTCACTTTCGGGACTAGCTCCTGAGCAGTTCTTC. This chain joins TRBV18 and TRBJ2-1; 9 bases line up with TRBD2. V gave up 4 bases and J gave up 9 bases; unmatched junction bases: 7. This CDR3 comprises 14 residues. Germline V gene data show CDR1 as KGHSH and CDR2 as LQKENI. The full variable domain, in which reference TRBV18 and TRBJ2-1 provide the parts outside the CDR3, is NAGVMQNPRHLVRRRGQEARLRCSPMKGHSHVYWYRQLPEEGLKFMVYLQKENIIDESGMPKERFSAEFPKEGPSILRIQQVVRGDSAAYFCASSLSGLAPEQFFGPGTRLTVL.